This is a list of T cell receptor beta chains from one sample in a study of beta chain features in type 1 diabetes. Profiled with immunoSEQ multiplex PCR; TCRdb holds only in-frame clones, not every one. The sample lists about 620,000 clones, about 14% seen once, with about 0.086% in the top ten. The sample was naive CD4+ T cells from blood. These receptors came from a man younger than 35 in good health. Each CDR3 is given with its conserved first and last residue. A D gene is named only where the DNA matches it firmly. A row's size may be missing; if present it is once, few, many or a size class.

CDR3 length | D gene | J gene | V gene | clone size | CDR3 protein | CDR3 DNA
11 | - | TRBJ1-1 | TRBV7-9 | few | CASSLLTEAFF | TGTGCCAGCAGCTTACTCACTGAAGCTTTCTTT
16 | - | TRBJ1-4 | TRBV7-6 | few | CASSFVEQGSNEKLFF | TGTGCCAGCAGCTTTGTAGAGCAGGGATCTAATGAAAAACTGTTTTTT
16 | - | TRBJ2-5 | TRBV7-3 | - | CASSPTGRKGRETQYF | TGTGCCAGCAGCCCCACCGGCCGGAAGGGTCGAGAGACCCAGTACTTC
17 | - | TRBJ1-4 | TRBV7-9 | - | CASSLEELTGDNEKLFF | TGTGCCAGCAGCTTAGAGGAGTTGACAGGAGATAATGAAAAACTGTTTTTT
15 | TRBD1 | TRBJ2-3 | TRBV9 | few | CASSVYAGGKDTQYF | TGTGCCAGCAGCGTATACGCAGGGGGCAAAGATACGCAGTATTTT
14 | - | TRBJ2-5 | TRBV5-7 | - | CASSLSEGGETQYF | TGTGCCAGCAGCTTGTCAGAGGGTGGAGAGACCCAGTACTTC
16 | - | TRBJ1-2 | TRBV21-1 | - | CASSKSWTSTNYGYTF | TGTGCCAGCAGCAAAAGTTGGACCTCGACGAACTATGGCTACACCTTC
13 | - | TRBJ1-1 | TRBV28 | - | CASSSPKNTEAFF | TGTGCCAGCAGTTCCCCGAAAAACACTGAAGCTTTCTTT
14 | - | TRBJ1-2 | TRBV5-1 | few | CASSLDSGNYGYTF | TGCGCCAGCAGCTTGGATTCAGGAAACTATGGCTACACCTTC
13 | TRBD2 | TRBJ2-7 | TRBV7-2 | few | CASSLERESEQYF | TGTGCCAGCAGCTTGGAGCGGGAGAGCGAGCAGTACTTC